This T cell receptor beta chain was identified during a study of cytomegalovirus exposure and HLA in healthy donors. The PCR was carried out with 60 Vbeta primers and 13 Jbeta primers. Original analysis: Per a later analysis, the number of unique TCR beta chains was approximately 80 million, of which around 9.9 million were shared. The protocol was immunoSEQ multiplex PCR, while the TCRdb copy is restricted to in-frame clones and leaves out a portion. The V and J calls and clone size come from that table; D and trimming were worked out from the DNA. Of 180,000 or so clones listed, just under 80% are singletons. The ends were cut back, 4 bases at V and 3 bases at J, with 16 bases in the middle. CDR1 and CDR2 (germline): MNHEY, SMNVEV (reference sequence). CDR3 length: 15 residues.

This clonotype originated in a female donor in good health and CMV-seronegative. Sequences were obtained from PBMCs. The gene calls are TRBV27 and TRBJ2-7; tentatively, D is TRBD1 (6 bases). CDR3 DNA sequence: TGTGCCAGCAGTTCTCTCAGGGGCCGTTACTACGAGCAGTACTTC. It translates to CASSSLRGRYYEQYF.